The clone carrying this T cell receptor beta chain turned up a few times. Its antigen is unidentified. This same CDR3 is encoded by further DNA sequences in the sample. Treatment given: oral pan-JAK inhibitor, 5-10 mg twice daily. Researchers gathered lesional scalp punch biopsies and peripheral blood from patients with alopecia areata. In each case, RNA was isolated and then reverse transcribed into cDNA as the sequencing template. TCRdb's copy holds only in-frame clones and misses some; the assay was immunoSEQ multiplex PCR. The sample has about 200,000 clones; 55% to 75% are singletons. These data originate in a study of CD8+ T cells in alopecia areata. Study at large: Treatment comprised oral tofacitinib, 5 to 10 mg twice daily, in treated patients. Disease severity was quantified as SALT score of affected scalp area. Overall study results and limits: Among the top 100, expanded CD8+ clones, as well as scalp clonality, were significantly decreased by tofacitinib.

The CDR3 totals 14 residues. The V gene lost 2 bases and the J gene lost 5 bases, with 8 bases spanning the gap. Per the germline V gene, CDR1 is SGHRS and CDR2 is YFSETQ. The sample in question was CD4+ T cells sorted from blood, obtained at week 24, from a patient treated with tofacitinib. The TCR sequence derives from a human donor with alopecia areata. This chain joins TRBV5-1 and TRBJ1-6; D unresolved. The CDR3 sequence: CASSFGGNNSPLHF. The DNA of the CDR3 is TGCGCCAGCAGCTTCGGAGGGAATAATTCACCCCTCCACTTT.